The TCR beta chain described here comes from a study of blood T cell repertoires in COVID-19. The wider study: From T cells, B-cell-depleted T cells, or PBMCs came the material, which was cDNA or gDNA.

The V end lost 0 bases, the J end lost 5 bases, and 8 bases lay between the germline ends. The CDR3 spans 13 residues. Germline V CDR1 and CDR2: SGHRS, YFSETQ. Measured with immunoSEQ multiplex PCR; TCRdb has only the in-frame clones, and not every one. The sample has around 190,000 clones, 86% seen once. The specimen was PBMCs or T cells enriched from blood (not recorded which). This clonotype was sampled from a middle-aged man with acute COVID-19. The chain carries TRBV5-1 and TRBJ2-5; D remains ambiguous. The CDR3 DNA reads as TGCGCCAGCAGCTTGGGAGCGTGGGAGACCCAGTACTTC. Translating it yields CASSLGAWETQYF.